A single sample gave rise to the 22 T cell receptor beta chains below, sequenced in a study of monozygotic twins with inflammatory bowel disease. TCRdb reprocessed the 5' RACE reads, keeping one entry per CDR3 protein, no DNA. In total, the table holds some 200,000 distinct CDR3 sequences. Sample: blood. Receptor source: a human donor with ulcerative colitis or Crohn's disease, or a healthy co-twin of an affected twin (not recorded which).

The chain has TRBV20-1 and TRBJ1-4. CDR3 size: 16 residues. CDR1 and CDR2 (germline): DFQATT, SNEGSKA (reference sequence). The CDR3 loop is CSARDRHFVPREKLFF.

V is TRBV5-6 and J is TRBJ2-7. The CDR3 runs 15 residues. Germline CDR1 and CDR2: SGHDT and YYEEEE. This CDR3 reads CASSSEGLGAYEQYF.

The chain combines TRBV9 with TRBJ1-1; TCRdb picks TRBD1, but there is no DNA to check that call. There are 13 residues in the CDR3. Germline CDR1 and CDR2: SGDLS and YYNGEE. The CDR3 loop reads CASSSALNTEAFF.

This chain connects TRBV3-1 to TRBJ2-1; TCRdb's assignment of TRBD2 cannot be checked, as there is no DNA. CDR3 length: 12 amino acids. CDR1 is LGHDT, CDR2 YNNKEL, per germline (reference sequence). CDR3 in amino acids: CASSQGSSLQFF.

This chain uses TRBV7-9 with TRBJ1-1; TCRdb proposes TRBD1, but this gene call is untestable without DNA. The CDR3 covers 14 residues. CDR1 and CDR2 (germline): SEHNR, FQNEAQ (reference sequence). CDR3 protein: CASSENQGGTEAFF.

The genes are TRBV3-1 and TRBJ2-1; TCRdb selects TRBD2, and the lack of DNA leaves this call unchecked. Germline CDR1 LGHDT, CDR2 YNNKEL (reference sequence). The CDR3 runs 15 residues. The chain's CDR3 is CASRSSGGAWDEQFF.

In terms of frequency, this clonotype is medium-sized. This sequence joins TRBV6-5 and TRBJ2-1; the TCRdb D gene call, TRBD1, has no DNA to confirm it. CDR3 length equals 14 residues. CDR1 is MNHEY, CDR2 SVGAGI, per germline. The CDR3 spells CASKSGTLSDEQFF.

This chain uses TRBV25-1 with TRBJ1-6; checking the TCRdb D call of TRBD1 is not possible without DNA. CDR1 is MGHDK, CDR2 SYGVNS, per germline. The CDR3 loop spans 14 amino acids. The CDR3 loop reads CASTLGTEWSPLHF.

The chain carries TRBV25-1 and TRBJ2-5. Germline CDR1 reads MGHDK; CDR2 reads SYGVNS. The CDR3 sequence is 15 residues long. CDR3 protein: CASSDMTTLQETQYF.

The chain uses TRBV12-5 and TRBJ1-2. Germline CDR1 is LGHNT and CDR2 is FRNRAP. This CDR3 spans 15 amino acids. The CDR3 spells CASGLVQGGGDGYTF.

The rearrangement joins TRBV19 to TRBJ1-6. CDR3 length equals 12 residues. CDR1 LNHDA and CDR2 SQIVND come from the germline V gene (reference sequence). The CDR3 region is CASGSYNSPLHF.

The genes are TRBV28 and TRBJ2-7; the TCRdb call, TRBD2, lacks DNA for checking. The CDR3 runs to 14 residues. Germline V lookup: CDR1 MDHEN, CDR2 SYDVKM. The CDR3 loop reads CASTSWLADEEQYF.

The gene calls are TRBV10-3 and TRBJ2-3; without DNA, the TCRdb call of TRBD2 cannot be checked. Germline assignment: CDR1 ENHRY and CDR2 SYGVKD. The CDR3 has 17 residues. The CDR3 loop reads CAISESPSGGVTDTQYF.

The chain links TRBV27 to TRBJ2-3. CDR1 MNHEY and CDR2 SMNVEV come from the germline V gene (reference sequence). The CDR3 loop spans 16 amino acids. CDR3 residues: CASSFLFTQSTDTQYF.

The chain uses TRBV24-1 and TRBJ2-7; TCRdb indicates TRBD2, and absent DNA this call remains unverified. The CDR3 runs to 15 residues. CDR1 is KGHDR and CDR2 is SFDVKD in the germline V gene. This CDR3 is CATSDLREGRHEQYF.

The rearrangement links TRBV7-2 to TRBJ1-1; TCRdb's D call, TRBD1, is unchecked because there is no DNA. The CDR3 totals 14 residues. The germline CDR1 and CDR2 sequences are SGHTA and FQGNSA. The CDR3 is CASSLTMGATEAFF.

This chain uses TRBV27 with TRBJ2-5; lacking DNA, the TRBD1 call made by TCRdb goes unchecked. Germline lookup yields CDR1 MNHEY and CDR2 SMNVEV (reference sequence). The CDR3 totals 18 residues. CDR3 sequence reads: CASSPLGPRGPNQETQYF.

The chain uses TRBV3-1 and TRBJ2-7; checking the TCRdb D call of TRBD1 is not possible without DNA. Germline V lookup: CDR1 LGHDT, CDR2 YNNKEL (reference sequence). CDR3 size: 17 residues. CDR3 region: CASSQDLSGTGSYEQYF.

This chain links TRBV5-1 with TRBJ2-3; TCRdb's assignment of TRBD1 cannot be checked, as there is no DNA. The CDR3 length is 15 residues. Germline lookup yields CDR1 SGHRS and CDR2 YFSETQ. The CDR3 spells CASSLGQSSTDTQYF.

The rearrangement links TRBV5-1 to TRBJ2-7. In germline, CDR1 is SGHRS, CDR2 YFSETQ. CDR3 size: 15 residues. CDR3 in amino acids: CASSFTAGTTREQYF.

The chain recombines TRBV20-1 with TRBJ2-7. Germline V lookup: CDR1 DFQATT, CDR2 SNEGSKA (reference sequence). CDR3 length: 13 amino acids. The CDR3 spells CSARPTGTSEQYF.

V and J are TRBV5-6 and TRBJ1-2; TCRdb reports TRBD1, a call that lacks DNA to check it against. The CDR3 loop spans 15 amino acids. Germline CDR1 is SGHDT and CDR2 is YYEEEE. CDR3 amino acids: CASSLVAGELNGYTF.